This T cell receptor beta chain was retrieved from a study of blood T cell repertoires in COVID-19. As for the study in general: Acute and convalescent COVID-19 samples came from the United States, Italy and Spain. T cells, B-cell-depleted T cells, or PBMCs provided the cDNA or gDNA that served as material.

In the original processing: Reference gene primer amplification gave nucleated cell count estimates. The protocol was immunoSEQ multiplex PCR, while the TCRdb copy is restricted to in-frame clones and leaves out a portion. Clonal size and the V and J genes are those of that table, whereas D and trimming came from the DNA. The repertoire holds 90,000 to 140,000 clones, around 86% seen once, with roughly 37% in the top ten. The material sequenced was peripheral blood. The receptor was isolated from a man older than 75 with acute or convalescent COVID-19.

The CDR3 DNA is TGTGCCAGCAGTTACGGTGATAGGGGAACCAACACTGAAGCTTTCTTT. It is translated as CASSYGDRGTNTEAFF. This chain uses TRBV6-5 with TRBJ1-1; the D gene is possibly TRBD1 (5 bases). V shed 2 bases and J shed 2 bases, with 15 bases lying between them. The germline CDR1 and CDR2 sequences are MNHEY and SVGAGI. The CDR3 is 16 residues long.